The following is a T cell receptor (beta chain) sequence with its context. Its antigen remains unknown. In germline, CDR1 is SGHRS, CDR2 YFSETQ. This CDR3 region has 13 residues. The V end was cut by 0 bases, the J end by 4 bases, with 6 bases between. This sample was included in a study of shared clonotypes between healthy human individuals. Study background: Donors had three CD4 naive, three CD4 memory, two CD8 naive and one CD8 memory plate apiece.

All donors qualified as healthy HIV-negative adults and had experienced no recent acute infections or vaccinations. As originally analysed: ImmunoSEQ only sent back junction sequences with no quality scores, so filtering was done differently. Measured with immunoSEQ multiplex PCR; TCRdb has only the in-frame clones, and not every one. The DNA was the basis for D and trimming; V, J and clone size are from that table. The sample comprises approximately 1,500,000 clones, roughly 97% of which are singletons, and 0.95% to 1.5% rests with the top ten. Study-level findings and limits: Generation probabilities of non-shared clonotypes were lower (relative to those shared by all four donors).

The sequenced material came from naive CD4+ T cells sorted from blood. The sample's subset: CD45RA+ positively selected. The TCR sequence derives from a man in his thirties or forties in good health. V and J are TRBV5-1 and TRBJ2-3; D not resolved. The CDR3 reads CASSLGNPDTQYF. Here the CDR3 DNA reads TGCGCCAGCAGCTTGGGGAACCCAGATACGCAGTATTTT. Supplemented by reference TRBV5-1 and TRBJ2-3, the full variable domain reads KAGVTQTPRYLIKTRGQQVTLSCSPISGHRSVSWYQQTPGQGLQFLFEYFSETQRNKGNFPGRFSGRQFSNSRSEMNVSTLELGDSALYLCASSLGNPDTQYFGPGTRLTVL.